This T cell receptor (beta chain) comes out of a study of T cells after posttransplantation cyclophosphamide. General study findings and limits: Blood and skin or GI T cell repertoires showed limited TRB overlap. Donor CD8+ memory clones often dominated recipient blood repertoires at later times.

This clone was counted many times. What it binds is unknown. Data came from immunoSEQ multiplex PCR; TCRdb stores just in-frame clones and leaves some out. The sample has 40,000 to 55,000 clones, none seen only once. Germline V CDR1 and CDR2: MNHEY, SVGAGI. The CDR3 is made up of 13 amino acids. Trimming left V 0 bases short and J 8 bases short, with 10 bases between. The sequence derives from a man aged 35 to 55 in good health, CMV-negative, and a related stem cell transplant donor. The chain is built from TRBV6-5 and TRBJ1-2; no definite D call. The specimen sequenced was PBMCs. CDR3 coding DNA: TGTGCCAGCAGTTACTCGACGCCGGGGGGCTACACCTTC. This codes for CASSYSTPGGYTF.